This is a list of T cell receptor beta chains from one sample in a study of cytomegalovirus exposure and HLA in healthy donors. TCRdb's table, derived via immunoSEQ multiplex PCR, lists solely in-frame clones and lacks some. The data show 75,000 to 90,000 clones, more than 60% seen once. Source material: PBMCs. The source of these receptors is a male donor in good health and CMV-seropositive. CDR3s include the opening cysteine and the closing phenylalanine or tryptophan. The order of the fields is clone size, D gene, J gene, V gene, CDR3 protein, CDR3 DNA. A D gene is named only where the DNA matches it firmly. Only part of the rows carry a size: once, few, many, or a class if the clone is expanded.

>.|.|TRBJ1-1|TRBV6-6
CASSYGTPGRAEAFF
TGTGCCAGCAGTTATGGGACTCCCGGTCGAGCTGAAGCTTTCTTT
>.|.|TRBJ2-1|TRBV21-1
CASSERAGASYNEQFF
TGTGCCAGCAGCGAAAGGGCGGGAGCCTCCTACAATGAGCAGTTCTTC
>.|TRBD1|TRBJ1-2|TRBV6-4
CASSAGTGLGNYGDTF
TGTGCCAGCAGTGCCGGGACAGGTCTGGGTAACTATGGCGACACCTTC
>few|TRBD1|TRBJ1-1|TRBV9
CASNRQGGGTEAFF
TGTGCCAGCAATAGACAGGGTGGGGGGACTGAAGCTTTCTTT
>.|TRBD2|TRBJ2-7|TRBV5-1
CASSVAGVSYEQYF
TGCGCCAGCAGCGTAGCGGGAGTCTCCTACGAGCAGTACTTC
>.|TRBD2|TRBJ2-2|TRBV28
CASSTGGRTGELFF
TGTGCCAGCAGTACTGGCGGGAGGACCGGGGAGCTGTTTTTT
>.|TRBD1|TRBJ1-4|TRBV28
CASRSSGTVEKLFF
TGTGCCAGCAGATCCTCCGGGACAGTTGAAAAACTGTTTTTT
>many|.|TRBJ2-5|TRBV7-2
CASSLARAETQYF
TGTGCCAGCAGCTTAGCGAGGGCTGAGACCCAGTACTTC
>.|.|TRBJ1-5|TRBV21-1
CASSREPGVQPQHF
TGTGCCAGCAGCAGAGAACCAGGGGTCCAGCCCCAGCATTTT
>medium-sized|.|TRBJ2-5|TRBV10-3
CAISDGTLGTETQYF
TGTGCCATCAGTGATGGGACTCTGGGCACGGAGACCCAGTACTTC
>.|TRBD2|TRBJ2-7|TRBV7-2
CASSLGPSGAYEQYF
TGTGCCAGCAGCTTAGGTCCTAGCGGCGCCTACGAGCAGTACTTC
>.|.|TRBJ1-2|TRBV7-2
CASSAGTIYGYTF
TGTGCCAGCAGCGCCGGGACTATCTATGGCTACACCTTC
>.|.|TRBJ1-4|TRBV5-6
CASSLAEHSGEKLFF
TGTGCCAGCAGCTTGGCCGAGCATTCGGGTGAAAAACTGTTTTTT
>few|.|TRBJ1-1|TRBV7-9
CASSPQAGRSVTEAFF
TGTGCCAGCAGCCCCCAAGCAGGGAGGTCGGTCACTGAAGCTTTCTTT
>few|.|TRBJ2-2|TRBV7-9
CASSMDSNTGELFF
TGTGCCAGCAGCATGGACTCCAACACCGGGGAGCTGTTTTTT
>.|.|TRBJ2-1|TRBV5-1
CASSYRRAGGEQFF
TGCGCCAGCAGCTATAGACGGGCCGGGGGTGAGCAGTTCTTC
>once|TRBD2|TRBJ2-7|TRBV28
CASSRTSGATEQYF
TGTGCCAGCAGTCGGACTAGCGGGGCCACCGAGCAGTACTTC
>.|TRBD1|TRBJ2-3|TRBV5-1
CASSLQGAGRDTQYF
TGCGCCAGCAGCTTGCAGGGGGCGGGTAGGGATACGCAGTATTTT
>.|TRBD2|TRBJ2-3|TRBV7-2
CASSELADRTDTQYF
TGTGCCAGCAGCGAGCTAGCGGACCGTACAGATACGCAGTATTTT
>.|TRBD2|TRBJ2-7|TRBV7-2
CASSDPGLAYEQYF
TGTGCCAGCAGCGATCCGGGACTAGCCTACGAGCAGTACTTC
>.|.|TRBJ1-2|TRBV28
CASSSPRGGGYTF
TGTGCCAGCAGTTCCCCTCGAGGAGGGGGCTACACCTTC
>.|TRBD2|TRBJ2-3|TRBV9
CASSPGLAGGRSTDTQYF
TGTGCCAGCAGCCCGGGACTAGCGGGGGGGCGAAGTACAGATACGCAGTATTTT
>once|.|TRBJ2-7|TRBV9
CASSAGGTGGSYEQYF
TGTGCCAGCAGCGCAGGCGGGACTGGCGGATCCTACGAGCAGTACTTC
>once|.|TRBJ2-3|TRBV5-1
CASSLFGADTQYF
TGCGCCAGCAGCTTGTTTGGAGCAGATACGCAGTATTTT
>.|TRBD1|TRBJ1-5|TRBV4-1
CASSHILADRGGQPQHF
TGCGCCAGCAGCCACATCCTGGCGGACAGGGGCGGACAGCCCCAGCATTTT
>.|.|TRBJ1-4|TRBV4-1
CASSQEKSYREQFF
TGCGCCAGCAGCCAGGAGAAGAGTTACAGGGAACAGTTTTTT
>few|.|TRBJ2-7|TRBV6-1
CASSEGGGSYEQYF
TGTGCCAGCAGTGAAGGCGGCGGCTCCTACGAGCAGTACTTC
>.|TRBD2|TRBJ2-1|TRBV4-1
CASSHKKAGTSSNNEQFF
TGCGCCAGCAGCCACAAAAAGGCCGGGACTAGCAGTAACAATGAGCAGTTCTTC
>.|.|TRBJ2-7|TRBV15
CATSRDWGRGRSREQYF
TGTGCCACCAGCAGAGACTGGGGGCGGGGGCGGTCTCGCGAGCAGTACTTC
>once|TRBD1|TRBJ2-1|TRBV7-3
CASSAAGTGGTGGQFF
TGTGCCAGCAGCGCCGCCGGGACAGGGGGGACTGGGGGGCAGTTCTTC
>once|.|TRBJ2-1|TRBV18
CASSPLDRPTYNEQFF
TGTGCCAGCTCACCACTCGACAGGCCAACCTACAATGAGCAGTTCTTC
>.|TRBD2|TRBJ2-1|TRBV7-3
CASSLRPGGASNEQFF
TGTGCCAGCAGCTTAAGACCCGGGGGGGCTTCAAATGAGCAGTTCTTC
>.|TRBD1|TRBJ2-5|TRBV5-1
CASSLVQGALETQYF
TGCGCCAGCAGCTTGGTCCAGGGGGCTTTAGAGACCCAGTACTTC
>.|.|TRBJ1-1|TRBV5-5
CASSLYGRNTEAFF
TGTGCCAGCAGCTTGTATGGCAGGAACACTGAAGCTTTCTTT
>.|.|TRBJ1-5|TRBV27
CASSLRVEGQPQHF
TGTGCCAGCAGTTTACGGGTGGAGGGTCAGCCCCAGCATTTT
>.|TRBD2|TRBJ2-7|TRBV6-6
CASSPSSGALGEQYF
TGTGCCAGCAGCCCATCTAGCGGGGCCCTCGGCGAGCAGTACTTC
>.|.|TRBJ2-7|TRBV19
CASSMAPRGEQYF
TGTGCCAGTAGTATGGCCCCCCGAGGGGAGCAGTACTTC
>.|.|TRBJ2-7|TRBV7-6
CASSLGAEQYF
TGTGCCAGCAGCTTGGGGGCCGAGCAGTACTTC
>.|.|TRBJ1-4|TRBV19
CASSFLDLPEKLFF
TGTGCCAGTAGTTTCCTGGACTTACCTGAAAAACTGTTTTTT
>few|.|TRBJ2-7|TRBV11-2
CASSTVTGQLEQYF
TGTGCCAGCAGCACTGTAACAGGACAGCTCGAGCAGTACTTC
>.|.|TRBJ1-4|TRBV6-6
CASSWTGDEKLFF
TGTGCCAGCAGTTGGACGGGGGATGAAAAACTGTTTTTT
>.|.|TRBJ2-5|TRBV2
CATSFQETQYF
TGTGCCACCTCGTTCCAAGAGACCCAGTACTTC
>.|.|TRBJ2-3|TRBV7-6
CASSLRGFGGTDTQYF
TGTGCCAGCAGCTTAAGGGGGTTTGGCGGCACAGATACGCAGTATTTT
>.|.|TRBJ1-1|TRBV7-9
CASSPQGVRTEAFF
TGTGCCAGCAGCCCACAGGGAGTGAGGACTGAAGCTTTCTTT